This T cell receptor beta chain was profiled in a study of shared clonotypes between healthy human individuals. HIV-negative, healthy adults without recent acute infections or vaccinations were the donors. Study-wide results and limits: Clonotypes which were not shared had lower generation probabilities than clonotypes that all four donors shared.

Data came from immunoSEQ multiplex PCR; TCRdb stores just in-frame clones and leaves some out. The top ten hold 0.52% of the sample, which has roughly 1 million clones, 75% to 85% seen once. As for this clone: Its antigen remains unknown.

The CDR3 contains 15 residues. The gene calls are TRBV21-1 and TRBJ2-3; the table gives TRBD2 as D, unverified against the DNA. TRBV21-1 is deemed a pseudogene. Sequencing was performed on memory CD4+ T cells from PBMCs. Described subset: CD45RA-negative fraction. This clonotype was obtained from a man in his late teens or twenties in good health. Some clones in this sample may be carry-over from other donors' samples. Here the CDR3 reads CASSKRKRCNVTQYF. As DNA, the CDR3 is TGTGCCAGCAGCAAAAGGAAGAGGTGTAATGTTACGCAGTATTTT.